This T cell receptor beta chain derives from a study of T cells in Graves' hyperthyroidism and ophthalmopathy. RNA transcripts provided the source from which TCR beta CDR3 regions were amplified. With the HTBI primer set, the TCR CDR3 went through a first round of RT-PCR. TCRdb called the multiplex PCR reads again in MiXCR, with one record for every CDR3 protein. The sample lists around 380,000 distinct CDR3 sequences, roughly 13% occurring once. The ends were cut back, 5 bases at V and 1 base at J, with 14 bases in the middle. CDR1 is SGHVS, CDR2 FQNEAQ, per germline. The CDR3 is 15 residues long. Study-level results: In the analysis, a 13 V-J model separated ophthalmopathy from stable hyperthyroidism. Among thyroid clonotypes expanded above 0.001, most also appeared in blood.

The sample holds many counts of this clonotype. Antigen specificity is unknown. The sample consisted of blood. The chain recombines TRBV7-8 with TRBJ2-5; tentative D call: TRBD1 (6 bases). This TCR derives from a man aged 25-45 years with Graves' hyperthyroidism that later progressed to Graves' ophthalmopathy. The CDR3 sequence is CASSMTQGPQETQYF. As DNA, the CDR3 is TGTGCCAGCAGCATGACACAGGGCCCCCAAGAGACCCAGTACTTC.